This passage covers 32 T cell receptor beta chains from one sample sequenced in a study of radiotherapy plus CTLA-4 blockade in lung cancer. Sequenced by immunoSEQ multiplex PCR; TCRdb stores in-frame clones only, minus some. In the table there are 56,000 or so clones, around 85% of which are singletons. Here the sequenced sample was peripheral blood, taken from a patient treated with radiotherapy plus ipilimumab. These TCRs come from a human donor with non-small cell lung cancer who had a complete response to radiotherapy plus ipilimumab.

The CDR3 bases are TGCGCCAGCAGCCAAGTCCTGGGAGGTAAGAACACTGAAGCTTTCTTT. Translation: CASSQVLGGKNTEAFF. This chain uses TRBV4-3 with TRBJ1-1; D not resolved. The CDR3 is made up of 16 amino acids. Germline CDR1 reads LGHNA; CDR2 reads YSLEER. Trimming stripped 1 base from V and 1 base from J, with 13 bases between.

The chain recombines TRBV7-8 with TRBJ1-4, with 7 bases that match TRBD1. The trim removed 4 bases at V and 1 base at J, leaving 3 bases unmatched. Looked up from germline, CDR1 is SGHVS and CDR2 is FQNEAQ. This CDR3 contains 15 residues. Here the CDR3 DNA reads TGTGCCAGCAGCTCCCACAGGGGAACTAATGAAAAACTGTTTTTT. Protein product: CASSSHRGTNEKLFF.

The chain uses TRBV29-1 and TRBJ2-5; 11 nucleotides line up with TRBD2. The CDR3 loop spans 13 amino acids. The junction had 3 bases not matched to a gene; V was cut back by 4 bases and J by 5 bases. Germline V gives CDR1 SQVTM, CDR2 ANQGSEA. In DNA, the CDR3 is TGCAGCGTTGTAGCGGGGGGGCGGGAGACCCAGTACTTC. Translation: CSVVAGGRETQYF.

J is TRBJ2-5 and V is TRBV7-9, with a possible D match to TRBD2 (6 bases). V was cut by 0 bases and J by 2 bases, with 7 bases left in between. Germline CDR1 SEHNR, CDR2 FQNEAQ (reference sequence). This CDR3 has 14 amino acids. CDR3 sequence reads: CASSLAGLQETQYF. The CDR3 coding sequence is TGTGCCAGCAGCTTAGCGGGACTGCAAGAGACCCAGTACTTC. Full variable domain (rest looked up from reference TRBV7-9 and TRBJ2-5): DTGVSQNPRHKITKRGQNVTFRCDPISEHNRLYWYRQTLGQGPEFLTYFQNEAQLEKSRLLSDRFSAERPKGSFSTLEIQRTEQGDSAMYLCASSLAGLQETQYFGPGTRLLVL.

This chain connects TRBV7-2 to TRBJ2-4; D gene uncertain. Germline CDR1 is SGHTA and CDR2 is FQGNSA. CDR3 length equals 17 residues. V lost 1 base and J 0 bases, leaving 13 bases between the germline ends. Written as DNA, the CDR3 is TGTGCCAGCAGCTTAGGAGCAGGTCGCTTAGCCAAAAACATTCAGTACTTC. The encoded protein is CASSLGAGRLAKNIQYF.

V is TRBV12-5 and J is TRBJ2-7; no firm D call. The CDR3 is made up of 13 amino acids. The V end lost 1 base, the J end lost 4 bases, and 8 bases lay between the germline ends. CDR1 is LGHNT and CDR2 is FRNRAP in the germline V gene. The CDR3 nucleotides are TGTGCTAGTGGTTTGGCCCCCGTTTACGAGCAGTACTTC. Protein product: CASGLAPVYEQYF.

Points on this clone: The junction departs from germline at one end; a sequencing error may be responsible. The rearrangement joins TRBV9 to TRBJ2-2; 7 bases match TRBD2. Germline loops: CDR1 SGDLS, CDR2 YYNGEE. The CDR3 is 17 amino acids. CDR3 coding DNA: TGTGCCGGCAGCGTAAATATGGCGGGAGTGGATACCGGGGAGCTGTTTTTT. Its translation is CAGSVNMAGVDTGELFF.

This rearrangement joins TRBV6-5 to TRBJ1-4, with TRBD1 identical over 7 bases. This CDR3 spans 14 amino acids. Germline V lookup: CDR1 MNHEY, CDR2 SVGAGI. After removal of 2 bases from V and 7 bases from J, the junction contained 4 bases not matched to a gene. The CDR3 sequence is CASSYRGQGEKLFF. CDR3 sequence (DNA): TGTGCCAGCAGTTACAGGGGGCAGGGTGAAAAACTGTTTTTT.

In its sample, this clone was seen a few times. The chain carries TRBV21-1 and TRBJ2-7; TRBD2, the table's D call, lacks a check against the DNA. TRBV21-1 is shown as a pseudogene. The CDR3 is 15 residues long. CDR3: CASTKLGRKAGEQYV. The CDR3 DNA follows: TGTGCCAGCACCAAGCTGGGTAGAAAGGCGGGGGAGCAGTACGTC.

V gene TRBV5-1 combines with J gene TRBJ1-1; possibly TRBD1 for D (6 bases). The CDR3 length is 15 residues. Germline V gene data show CDR1 as SGHRS and CDR2 as YFSETQ. V was clipped by 0 bases and J by 3 bases, with 12 bases between them. CDR3 sequence (DNA): TGCGCCAGCAGCTTGGGCCAGGGGTGGGACACTGAAGCTTTCTTT. Translated: CASSLGQGWDTEAFF.

This clone has only a few counts. J is TRBJ1-2 and V is TRBV18; the D gene is possibly TRBD1 (6 bases). V lost 0 bases and J lost 8, with 13 bases in between. CDR1 and CDR2 from the germline V gene are KGHSH and LQKENI. The CDR3 spans 14 residues. CDR3 in DNA: TGTGCCAGCTCACCACCGGCGGGGGGCGACGGCTACACCTTC. Encoded protein: CASSPPAGGDGYTF. Filled out from reference TRBV18 and TRBJ1-2, the complete variable domain reads NAGVMQNPRHLVRRRGQEARLRCSPMKGHSHVYWYRQLPEEGLKFMVYLQKENIIDESGMPKERFSAEFPKEGPSILRIQQVVRGDSAAYFCASSPPAGGDGYTFGSGTRLTVV.

The rearrangement uses TRBV7-6 and TRBJ2-7; D is possibly TRBD2 (6 bases). V was pared by 1 base and J by 5 bases, with 9 bases between. Germline CDR1 reads SGHVS; CDR2 reads FNYEAQ. The CDR3 is 13 amino acids. CDR3 residues: CASSLGGINEQYF. The CDR3 nucleotides are TGTGCCAGCAGCTTAGGCGGGATCAACGAGCAGTACTTC.

The rearrangement uses TRBV19 and TRBJ1-6; the D is unclear. The germline V gene encodes CDR1 LNHDA and CDR2 SQIVND (reference sequence). V lost 1 base, J lost 0 bases, and 16 bases lay in between. CDR3 size: 19 residues. The CDR3 loop reads CASSIGASKFLSYNSPLHF. The CDR3 DNA follows: TGTGCCAGTAGTATAGGGGCCAGCAAGTTCCTCTCCTATAATTCACCCCTCCACTTT.

Only one count was recorded for this clone. The chain links TRBV28 to TRBJ1-1; D might be TRBD1 (6 bases). V dropped 3 bases and J dropped 4 bases, with 12 bases sitting between them. This CDR3 region has 14 residues. Germline V lookup: CDR1 MDHEN, CDR2 SYDVKM. CDR3 region: CASSLRQVTTEAFF. DNA of the CDR3: TGTGCCAGCAGTTTGCGACAGGTGACCACTGAAGCTTTCTTT.

The CDR3 sequence: CAIRAGDTNTGELFF. The CDR3 region has the DNA TGTGCCATCAGGGCAGGCGACACGAACACCGGGGAGCTGTTTTTT. V and J are TRBV10-3 and TRBJ2-2; no clear D. V was trimmed by 6 bases and J by 0 bases, leaving 11 bases between them. Looked up from germline, CDR1 is ENHRY and CDR2 is SYGVKD. CDR3 length equals 15 residues.

V usage is TRBV2 and J usage is TRBJ1-2; 7 bases map to TRBD1. Looked up from germline, CDR1 is SNHLY and CDR2 is FYNNEI. The CDR3 sequence is 12 residues long. V shed 10 bases and J 0 bases; nucleotides not matched to a gene: 2. The CDR3 sequence: CAMGQSNYGYTF. As DNA, the CDR3 is TGTGCCATGGGACAGTCTAACTATGGCTACACCTTC.

This sequence joins TRBV7-6 and TRBJ1-1, with 8 bases matching TRBD1. V trimming: 5 bases; J trimming: 5 bases; junction bases outside the gene matches: 7. There are 14 residues in the CDR3. CDR1 SGHVS and CDR2 FNYEAQ come from the germline V gene. The CDR3 loop reads CASSVSGGWTEAFF. The CDR3 DNA is TGTGCCAGCAGCGTTTCAGGGGGCTGGACTGAAGCTTTCTTT.

This clone was recorded a few times. The J gene is TRBJ1-6, the V gene TRBV7-9; D gene unclear. V was shortened by 3 bases and J by 13 bases, with 10 bases between the two germline ends. The CDR3 has 12 residues. Germline CDR1 and CDR2: SEHNR and FQNEAQ (reference sequence). The CDR3 bases are TGTGCCAGCAGCTTCGGGGATCGGCCCCTCCACTTT. Encoded protein: CASSFGDRPLHF.

V usage is TRBV19 and J usage is TRBJ1-5, with 9 bases aligning to TRBD1. The CDR3 spans 17 residues. Per germline, CDR1 LNHDA and CDR2 SQIVND (reference sequence). V trimming: 2 bases; J trimming: 6 bases; junction bases outside the gene matches: 11. CDR3 loop: CASSIFGTGRSSQPQHF. In DNA form, the CDR3 reads TGTGCCAGTAGTATATTCGGGACAGGGAGAAGTAGTCAGCCCCAGCATTTT.

The chain has TRBV4-1 and TRBJ2-3; TRBD1 matches at 7 bases. The CDR3 totals 21 residues. V was pared by 0 bases and J by 2 bases, with 20 bases of the junction left unmatched. The germline V gene encodes CDR1 MGHRA and CDR2 YSYEKL. The CDR3 region has the DNA TGCGCCAGCAGCCAAGATTTACCGACAGGGTCATTCCCCGTTTACACAGATACGCAGTATTTT. Translation gives CASSQDLPTGSFPVYTDTQYF.

The chain uses TRBV15 and TRBJ1-1; weak D call: TRBD1 (5 bases). Germline loops: CDR1 LNHNV, CDR2 YYDKDF (reference sequence). V lost 1 base, J lost 0 bases, and 9 bases lay in between. The CDR3 sequence is 15 residues long. The CDR3 region has the DNA TGTGCCACCAGCAGAGGGGGCAGGATGAACACTGAAGCTTTCTTT. Its protein product is CATSRGGRMNTEAFF.

The chain combines TRBV27 with TRBJ2-7; D is unclear. There are 14 residues in the CDR3. V dropped 8 bases and J dropped 2 bases, with 16 bases sitting between them. Germline CDR1 is MNHEY and CDR2 is SMNVEV (reference sequence). This chain's CDR3 is CASGPSDTTYEQYF. In DNA form, the CDR3 reads TGTGCCAGCGGCCCGTCAGACACAACCTACGAGCAGTACTTC.

CDR3 nucleotide sequence: TGCGCCAGCAGTGAGGGTCGCAGGAACTATGGCTACACCTTC. This translates into CASSEGRRNYGYTF. The chain combines TRBV10-2 with TRBJ1-2, with D unresolved. CDR1 and CDR2 (germline): WSHSY, SAAADI. The V end was cut by 2 bases, the J end by 2 bases, with 9 bases between. The CDR3 is 14 amino acids.

This sequence joins TRBV6-5 and TRBJ1-2; unclear D gene. V was trimmed by 2 bases and J by 4 bases, leaving 14 bases between them. CDR3 length: 15 amino acids. Germline V gene data show CDR1 as MNHEY and CDR2 as SVGAGI. The CDR3: CASSYQPEAGYGYTF. The CDR3 nucleotides read TGTGCCAGCAGTTACCAACCGGAGGCGGGCTATGGCTACACCTTC.

The chain combines TRBV2 with TRBJ2-1, with TRBD2 identical over 13 bases. Trimming cost V 8 bases and J 0 bases; bases outside gene matches: 10. This CDR3 region has 18 residues. Germline V gene data show CDR1 as SNHLY and CDR2 as FYNNEI. The CDR3 spells CASSSGLAGSRSYNEQFF. The DNA of the CDR3 is TGTGCCAGCTCCTCGGGACTAGCGGGATCCCGCTCCTACAATGAGCAGTTCTTC.

This rearrangement joins TRBV7-9 to TRBJ2-4; D might be TRBD1 (6 bases). This CDR3 spans 16 amino acids. Germline loops: CDR1 SEHNR, CDR2 FQNEAQ (reference sequence). V lost 3 bases and J lost 0, with 12 bases in between. In nucleotides, the CDR3 is TGTGCCAGCAGCTTGGGGGCAGGGATAGCCAAAAACATTCAGTACTTC. It encodes CASSLGAGIAKNIQYF.

The V and J genes are TRBV10-3 and TRBJ2-3, with D maybe TRBD2 (5 bases). Trimming shortened V by 3 bases and J by 3 bases, and 13 bases separated the two germline ends. Germline V gives CDR1 ENHRY, CDR2 SYGVKD. This CDR3 has 15 amino acids. CDR3 sequence reads: CAISDEGTRTDTQYF. The CDR3 nucleotides read TGTGCCATCAGTGATGAGGGAACCAGGACAGATACGCAGTATTTT.

The chain recombines TRBV18 with TRBJ1-2; no definite D call. The V and J ends lost 8 bases and 7 bases respectively, with 17 bases between them. The germline CDR1 and CDR2 sequences are KGHSH and LQKENI. This CDR3 has 13 amino acids. CDR3 in amino acids: CASTAGSNLGYTF. Here the CDR3 DNA reads TGTGCCAGCACTGCGGGCTCTAACCTTGGCTACACCTTC.

This clone showed up just a few times. V gene TRBV7-9 combines with J gene TRBJ2-7, with D possibly being TRBD2 (5 bases). The germline V gene has CDR1 SEHNR and CDR2 FQNEAQ (reference sequence). The CDR3 is 12 amino acids. Trimming stripped 3 bases from V and 3 bases from J, with 6 bases between. Here the CDR3 DNA reads TGTGCCAGCAGCTTCCGGGGCTACGAGCAGTACTTC. Protein sequence: CASSFRGYEQYF.

This sequence joins TRBV11-2 and TRBJ1-2; D remains unclear. Germline V gene lookup returns CDR1 SGHAT and CDR2 FQNNGV. The ends were cut back, 1 base at V and 0 bases at J, with 9 bases in the middle. This CDR3 has 15 amino acids. The CDR3 nucleotides are TGTGCCAGCAGCTTAGTGTCAGATACTAACTATGGCTACACCTTC. Encoded protein: CASSLVSDTNYGYTF.

This chain joins TRBV4-1 and TRBJ2-5; 11 nucleotides align to TRBD2. In germline, CDR1 is MGHRA, CDR2 YSYEKL. With V trimmed by 1 base and J by 5 bases, 6 bases remained unmatched. The CDR3 covers 16 residues. The CDR3 region has the DNA TGCGCCAGCAGCCAAGGCGGACTAGCGGGTGTCGAGACCCAGTACTTC. It encodes CASSQGGLAGVETQYF.

The V gene is TRBV14, the J gene TRBJ2-5, with D possibly being TRBD1 (5 bases). Germline assignment: CDR1 SGHDN and CDR2 FVKESK. Trimming removed 2 bases at V and 5 bases at J, with 12 bases between. The CDR3 is 14 residues long. CDR3 sequence: CASSQQRRVETQYF. CDR3 nucleotides: TGTGCCAGCAGCCAACAACGCAGGGTGGAGACCCAGTACTTC.